The clone carrying this TCR beta chain has a count of ten or more. As yet, its antigen is unknown. This sample was included in a study of T-cell memory formation after mild COVID-19. TCR alpha and TCR beta cDNA libraries carrying sample barcodes and UMIs were produced by 5'RACE using constant-segment primers. TCRdb re-called the 5' RACE reads with MiXCR, one entry per CDR3 protein. Of 300,000 to 400,000 distinct CDR3 sequences detected, 13% appear once; the ten largest clones hold about a fifth. General study findings and limits: The study detected some responding clones in pre-infection memory, suggesting cross-reactive memory joined.

Germline loops: CDR1 MNHNS, CDR2 SASEGT. CDR3 length: 15 amino acids. Trimming stripped 5 bases from V and 3 bases from J, with 16 bases between. The J gene is TRBJ1-2, the V gene TRBV6-1; D gene ambiguous. The material sequenced was PBMCs or a T cell subset sorted from them (not recorded which). This receptor was identified in a man between 18 and 35 years old who had mild COVID-19 (a few samples of this study predate the infection). Cell type and time point are not known. The CDR3 reads CASSTVWEEDYGYTF. DNA for the CDR3: TGTGCCAGCAGTACAGTTTGGGAGGAGGACTATGGCTACACCTTC.